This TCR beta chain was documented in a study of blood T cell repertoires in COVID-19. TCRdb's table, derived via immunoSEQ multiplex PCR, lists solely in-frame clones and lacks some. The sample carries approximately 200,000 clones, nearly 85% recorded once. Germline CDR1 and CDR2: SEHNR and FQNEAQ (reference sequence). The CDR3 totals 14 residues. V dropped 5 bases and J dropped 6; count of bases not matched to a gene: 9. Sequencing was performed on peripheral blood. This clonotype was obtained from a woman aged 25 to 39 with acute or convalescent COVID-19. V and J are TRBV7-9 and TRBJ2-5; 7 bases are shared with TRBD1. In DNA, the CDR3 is TGTGCCAGCAGCGCCACAGGGGTCGGGCAGACCCAGTACTTC. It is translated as CASSATGVGQTQYF.